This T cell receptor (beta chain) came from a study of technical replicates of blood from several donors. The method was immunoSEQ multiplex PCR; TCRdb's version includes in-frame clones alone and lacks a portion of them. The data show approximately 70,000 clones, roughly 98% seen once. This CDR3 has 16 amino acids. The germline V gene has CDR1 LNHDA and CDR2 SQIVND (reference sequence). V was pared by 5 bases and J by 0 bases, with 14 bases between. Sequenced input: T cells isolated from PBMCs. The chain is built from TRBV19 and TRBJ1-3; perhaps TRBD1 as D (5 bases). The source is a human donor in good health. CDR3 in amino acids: CASSFTGILSGNTIYF. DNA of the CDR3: TGTGCCAGTAGTTTTACAGGAATCCTCTCTGGAAACACCATATATTTT.